The 27 T cell receptor beta chains presented below share a single source sample, sequenced in a study of identical twins. TCRdb recomputed calls from the 5' RACE reads with MiXCR, one row per CDR3 protein. The sample lists a few hundred thousand distinct CDR3 sequences, roughly 8.7% seen once, with less than 4% in the top ten. Another study also made use of these data, one on yellow fever vaccine responses in identical twins.

The material sequenced was CD8+ T cells sorted from blood. These receptors came from a young woman in good health.

The rearrangement links TRBV12-3 or TRBV12-4 to TRBJ2-6; TRBD2 matches 12 bases. The V and J ends lost 3 bases and 2 bases, in that order; junction bases with no gene match: 5. This CDR3 is 18 amino acids long. CDR3 loop: CASSFRASGRAGANVLTF. In DNA form, the CDR3 reads TGTGCCAGCAGTTTTCGGGCTAGCGGGAGGGCTGGGGCCAACGTCCTGACTTTC.

The rearrangement joins TRBV15 to TRBJ2-7; the D gene is possibly TRBD1 (6 bases). The CDR3 is 16 amino acids. Germline V gene data show CDR1 as LNHNV and CDR2 as YYDKDF (reference sequence). Trimming cost V 0 bases and J 3 bases, with 15 bases left between them. The CDR3, as DNA: TGTGCCACCAGCAGAGATTTAATCGCAGGGGTCTACGAGCAGTACTTC. This gives the protein CATSRDLIAGVYEQYF.

In its sample, this clonotype was seen a few times. V is TRBV4-3 and J is TRBJ2-5; D possibly matches TRBD1 or TRBD2 (5 bases each). Germline V gene sequence: CDR1 LGHNA, CDR2 YSLEER. V was trimmed by 4 bases and J by 1 base, leaving 10 bases between them. CDR3 size: 14 residues. CDR3 residues: CASSPGASQETQYF. The CDR3 DNA reads as TGCGCCAGCAGCCCCGGGGCCAGCCAAGAGACCCAGTACTTC.

This clonotype was detected a few times. The J gene is TRBJ2-7, the V gene TRBV5-5, with D unclear. This CDR3 is 11 amino acids long. Trimming took 0 bases from V and 6 from J, leaving 4 bases between them. Germline CDR1 reads SGHKS; CDR2 reads YYEKEE (reference sequence). The CDR3 sequence: CASSLASEQYF. The CDR3 region has the DNA TGTGCCAGCAGCTTGGCGTCCGAGCAGTACTTC.

With regard to this clonotype: It may be a read error: a sequence one base away is much more abundant. The chain is built from TRBV11-2 and TRBJ1-1, with TRBD1 as a possible D gene (5 bases). CDR3 size: 18 residues. Germline CDR1 SGHAT, CDR2 FQNNGV. CDR3 DNA sequence: TGTGCCAGCAGCTCACGGGTGGGGGGATCGGAAAAAAACACTGAAGCTTACTTT. This encodes CASSSRVGGSEKNTEAYF.

This clonotype was seen only a few times. This chain uses TRBV29-1 with TRBJ2-7, with TRBD1 identical over 8 bases. The germline gives CDR1 SQVTM, CDR2 ANQGSEA. V lost 6 bases to trimming and J lost 2 bases; unmatched junction nucleotides: 18. This CDR3 is 17 amino acids long. CDR3 DNA sequence: TGCAGCGTGGAGATTCGACAGGGGCTTCGCCCCACCTACGAGCAGTACTTC. Protein: CSVEIRQGLRPTYEQYF.

The chain links TRBV7-9 to TRBJ2-5; 9 bases fit TRBD1. Germline V lookup: CDR1 SEHNR, CDR2 FQNEAQ (reference sequence). The CDR3 length is 14 residues. V shed 5 bases, J shed 3 bases, and the junction held 4 bases outside the gene matches. The CDR3 DNA sequence: TGTGCCAGCAGCCATCGGGACAGGGAAGAGACCCAGTACTTC. It codes for CASSHRDREETQYF.

DNA of the CDR3: TGTGCCAGCAGTTTATTAGGCGCGGGACACTCCTACGAGCAGTACTTC. It codes for CASSLLGAGHSYEQYF. The V gene is TRBV12-3 or TRBV12-4, the J gene TRBJ2-7; D might be TRBD1 or TRBD2, each matching 6 bases. This CDR3 is built from 16 residues. Trimming removed 2 bases at V and 0 bases at J, with 14 bases between.

This clonotype was observed a few times. The CDR3 coding sequence is TGTGCCAGCAGGACCCGGGACATTTCTTGGGATCCTGGAAACACCATATATTTT. The encoded protein is CASRTRDISWDPGNTIYF. The V call is TRBV28, the J call TRBJ1-3; D may be TRBD1 (6 bases). Germline V CDR1 and CDR2: MDHEN, SYDVKM. This CDR3 is built from 18 residues. With 6 bases removed from V and 2 bases from J, the gap between germline ends came to 23 bases.

This clonotype has more than one count but fewer than ten. The junction departs from germline at one end; a sequencing error may be responsible. The chain is built from TRBV7-7 and TRBJ2-5; TRBD2 aligns across 12 bases. CDR3 length: 17 amino acids. Looked up from germline, CDR1 is SSHAT and CDR2 is FNYEAQ (reference sequence). The CDR3 DNA is TGTGCTAGCAGCTTATCTGCAACTAGCGGGAGGATGAAGACCCAGTACTTC. Amino acid sequence: CASSLSATSGRMKTQYF.

This clonotype was seen only a few times. This chain links TRBV6-2 or TRBV6-3 with TRBJ2-6; D perhaps matches TRBD1 (6 bases). V lost 5 bases and J lost 4, with 12 bases in between. CDR1 MNHEY and CDR2 SVGEGT come from the germline V gene. This CDR3 spans 15 amino acids. The CDR3 nucleotides are TGTGCCAGCAGTGCACAGGGAGAGGGGGCCAACGTCCTGACTTTC. Its protein is CASSAQGEGANVLTF.

This clonotype was counted between two and nine times. The chain has TRBV4-3 and TRBJ2-3; a possible D gene is TRBD1 (6 bases). V shed 4 bases and J shed 1 base, with 12 bases lying between them. The CDR3 is 15 residues long. CDR1 and CDR2 (germline): LGHNA, YSLEER. CDR3 residues: CASSRYKGGTDTQYF. The CDR3 nucleotides are TGCGCCAGCAGCCGGTATAAGGGGGGCACAGATACGCAGTATTTT.

The chain uses TRBV7-8 and TRBJ2-7, with D perhaps matching TRBD2 (6 bases). CDR3 length: 10 residues. The V gene's germline CDR1 is SGHVS and CDR2 FQNEAQ. The V end was cut by 8 bases, the J end by 7 bases, with 9 bases between. CDR3 nucleotides: TGTGCCAGCGGGACTTGGGAGCAGTACTTC. This sequence encodes CASGTWEQYF.

The CDR3 sequence is CASSHTDTNTEAFF. The DNA of the CDR3 is TGTGCCAGCAGCCATACGGACACGAACACTGAAGCTTTCTTT. V is TRBV16 and J is TRBJ1-1; D may be TRBD1 (5 bases). Trimming cost V 3 bases and J 1 base, with 9 bases left between them. Germline V lookup: CDR1 KGHSY, CDR2 FQNENV. This CDR3 spans 14 amino acids.

In its sample, this clonotype was seen many times. The chain recombines TRBV4-2 with TRBJ2-7; D might be TRBD1 (5 bases). Germline CDR1 LGHNA, CDR2 YNFKEQ. The CDR3 extends over 14 amino acids. Trimming took off 2 bases at V and 6 bases at J, with 14 bases between the two ends. In nucleotides, the CDR3 is TGTGCCAGCAGCCAATTCTTTGGGGCTACCGAGCAGTACTTC. It yields the protein CASSQFFGATEQYF.

This clonotype was counted once. The CDR3 coding sequence is TGTGCCAGCAACTCCGACAGTACCTACGAGCAGTACTTC. As protein: CASNSDSTYEQYF. The V and J genes are TRBV6-2 or TRBV6-3 and TRBJ2-7, with D maybe TRBD1 (5 bases). CDR1 and CDR2 (germline): MNHEY, SVGEGT. The CDR3 contains 13 residues. V lost 7 bases, J lost 2 bases, and 12 bases lay in between.

The CDR3 nucleotides read TGCAGTGCTAAACGACAGCTCTCTGGAAACACCATATATTTT. Protein: CSAKRQLSGNTIYF. The chain has TRBV20-1 and TRBJ1-3; TRBD1 is a possible D gene (5 bases). V was cut by 4 bases and J by 0 bases, with 10 bases left in between. Germline lookup yields CDR1 DFQATT and CDR2 SNEGSKA (reference sequence). The CDR3 covers 14 residues.

This clonotype was counted only a few times. The gene calls are TRBV21-1 and TRBJ2-2. TRBV21-1 is marked as a pseudogene. This CDR3 spans 14 amino acids. The CDR3 region has the DNA TGTGCCAGCAGCATCGGGGTGCACACCGGGGAGCTGTTTTTT. This sequence encodes CASSIGVHTGELFF.

In this sample, this clonotype turned up many times. This rearrangement joins TRBV28 to TRBJ2-7; TRBD2 agrees at 9 bases. The CDR3 has 15 amino acids. Germline V gene data show CDR1 as MDHEN and CDR2 as SYDVKM. Trimming cost V 2 bases and J 5 bases; bases outside gene matches: 7. This chain's CDR3 is CASSLSLAGSNEQYF. CDR3 coding DNA: TGTGCCAGCAGTTTAAGTCTAGCGGGAAGTAACGAGCAGTACTTC.

This clonotype was detected ten times or more. This sequence joins TRBV4-3 and TRBJ2-1; TRBD1 or TRBD2 may be the D gene (5 bases each). V was pared by 0 bases and J by 3 bases, with 9 bases between. This CDR3 has 15 residues. Germline V CDR1 and CDR2: LGHNA, YSLEER. As DNA, the CDR3 is TGCGCCAGCAGCCAAGATCGGGACCGCTACAATGAGCAGTTCTTC. Translated: CASSQDRDRYNEQFF.

Many counts were recorded for this clonotype. At one boundary the junction diverges from the germline segment, which might be a read error. V and J are TRBV15 and TRBJ2-5; 9 nucleotides match TRBD1. This CDR3 is 15 amino acids long. CDR1 is LNHNV and CDR2 is YYDKDF in the germline V gene (reference sequence). The CDR3 protein is CATSGETGGKKTQYF. Here the CDR3 DNA reads TGTGCCACCAGCGGAGAGACAGGGGGTAAGAAGACCCAGTACTTC.

This clonotype was counted only a few times. The V and J genes are TRBV6-5 and TRBJ2-7; possibly TRBD1 for D (7 bases). Trimming cost V 0 bases and J 5 bases, with 14 bases left between them. Germline loops: CDR1 MNHEY, CDR2 SVGAGI. The CDR3 runs to 15 residues. CDR3 residues: CASSYSWQGGDEQYF. CDR3 coding DNA: TGTGCCAGCAGTTACTCTTGGCAGGGGGGCGACGAGCAGTACTTC.

This clonotype was recorded at least ten times. The chain joins TRBV6-5 to TRBJ1-1; no clear D gene. V shed 5 bases and J shed 6 bases, with 10 bases lying between them. This CDR3 has 12 amino acids. Germline CDR1 is MNHEY and CDR2 is SVGAGI. The CDR3 spells CASSMVKSEAFF. CDR3 sequence (DNA): TGTGCCAGCAGTATGGTGAAGTCTGAAGCTTTCTTT.

This clonotype appeared many times. J is TRBJ1-1 and V is TRBV29-1; TRBD1 matches 7 bases. The length of the CDR3 is 13 residues. Germline lookup yields CDR1 SQVTM and CDR2 ANQGSEA. Trimming cost V 6 bases and J 0 bases; bases outside gene matches: 4. Here the CDR3 reads CSVAGGMNTEAFF. The CDR3 nucleotides read TGCAGCGTGGCAGGGGGTATGAACACTGAAGCTTTCTTT.

This clonotype was observed a handful of times. V is TRBV28 and J is TRBJ2-7; tentatively, D is TRBD1 (6 bases). V was pared by 6 bases and J by 0 bases, with 15 bases between. The CDR3 is made up of 15 amino acids. Germline V gene data show CDR1 as MDHEN and CDR2 as SYDVKM. The CDR3 nucleotides read TGTGCCAGCAGCCAATACAGGGCAAACTCCTACGAGCAGTACTTC. This codes for CASSQYRANSYEQYF. Looking up the rest from reference TRBV28 and TRBJ2-7 gives the full variable domain: DVKVTQSSRYLVKRTGEKVFLECVQDMDHENMFWYRQDPGLGLRLIYFSYDVKMKEKGDIPEGYSVSREKKERFSLILESASTNQTSMYLCASSQYRANSYEQYFGPGTRLTVT.

A few counts support this clonotype. CDR3 sequence: CASSLVDSSPYEQYF. Written as DNA, the CDR3 is TGTGCCAGCAGTTTAGTTGACAGCTCTCCCTACGAGCAGTACTTC. J is TRBJ2-7 and V is TRBV27; perhaps TRBD1 as D (5 bases). The CDR3 has 15 amino acids. V lost 2 bases, J lost 2 bases, and 13 bases lay in between. Germline V gene lookup returns CDR1 MNHEY and CDR2 SMNVEV (reference sequence).

V and J are TRBV15 and TRBJ1-1; no clear D. V was pared by 0 bases and J by 1 base, with 9 bases between. CDR1 LNHNV and CDR2 YYDKDF come from the germline V gene (reference sequence). This CDR3 is 15 amino acids long. The CDR3 nucleotides read TGTGCCACCAGCAGAGATCGTTCGGGGAACACTGAAGCTTTCTTT. This encodes CATSRDRSGNTEAFF.